This is a list of T cell receptor beta chains from one sample in a study of OX40 agonist ivuxolimab in advanced cancers. Sequencing used immunoSEQ multiplex PCR; TCRdb keeps in-frame clones, though not all of them. Here the sample spans 80,000 or so clones, roughly 87% being singletons. Specimen: CD4+ or CD8+ T cells sorted from blood, collected in a trial of the OX40 agonist ivuxolimab. Receptors were obtained from an adult with an advanced solid tumor such as melanoma, head and neck, liver or kidney cancer. Each CDR3 is given with its conserved first and last residue. The D gene is left open where the match is weak. Expanded clones are given a class, and other clones once, few, many or no size at all.

TRBJ2-3 | . | . | TRBV5-6 | CASSLSGGSRWGTQYF | TGTGCCAGCAGCTTATCGGGTGGCTCCCGTTGGGGTACGCAGTATTTT
TRBJ1-2 | . | . | TRBV19 | CASSSTALGYGYTF | TGTGCCAGTAGTTCGACAGCTCTTGGATATGGCTACACCTTC
TRBJ2-5 | . | . | TRBV5-1 | CASSWGASGQETQYF | TGCGCCAGCAGCTGGGGGGCTAGCGGCCAAGAGACCCAGTACTTC
TRBJ2-1 | TRBD1 | . | TRBV7-6 | CASSLGQGNNEQFF | TGTGCCAGCAGCTTGGGACAGGGGAACAATGAGCAGTTCTTC
TRBJ2-5 | TRBD2 | . | TRBV30 | CAWSEVAGGLETQYF | TGTGCCTGGAGTGAAGTAGCGGGGGGGCTAGAGACCCAGTACTTC
TRBJ2-5 | . | . | TRBV19 | CASSIRDSQTQYF | TGTGCCAGTAGTATTCGGGACTCACAGACCCAGTACTTC
TRBJ1-1 | . | . | TRBV19 | CASSPSRTVRVNTEAFF | TGTGCCAGTAGTCCCTCCCGGACAGTCAGGGTGAACACTGAAGCTTTCTTT
TRBJ1-1 | TRBD1 | . | TRBV6-5 | CASSYFRGQAFF | TGTGCCAGCAGTTACTTCAGGGGGCAAGCTTTCTTT
TRBJ2-1 | TRBD2 | . | TRBV5-1 | CASRGGSGYNEQFF | TGCGCCAGCAGAGGCGGGAGCGGCTACAATGAGCAGTTCTTC
TRBJ1-3 | . | . | TRBV11-2 | CASRGGSSGNTIYF | TGTGCCAGCAGGGGGGGGAGCTCTGGAAACACCATATATTTT
TRBJ1-1 | TRBD1 | once | TRBV29-1 | CSAGTGGREAFF | TGCAGCGCCGGGACAGGGGGCCGGGAGGCTTTCTTT
TRBJ2-3 | TRBD2 | . | TRBV5-1 | CASSLRSGGGTDTQYF | TGCGCCAGCAGCCTGCGAAGCGGGGGGGGCACAGATACGCAGTATTTT
TRBJ2-1 | . | . | TRBV11-2 | CASSLELRYEQFF | TGTGCCAGCAGCTTAGAGTTACGGTATGAGCAGTTCTTC
TRBJ2-5 | . | . | TRBV5-8 | CASSFRGRTAQETQYF | TGTGCCAGCAGCTTTAGAGGACGCACGGCCCAAGAGACCCAGTACTTC
TRBJ2-7 | TRBD2 | . | TRBV7-8 | CASSSSGLAEYEQYF | TGTGCCAGCAGCTCCTCGGGACTAGCGGAGTACGAGCAGTACTTC
TRBJ2-3 | TRBD2 | . | TRBV5-1 | CASSLGTSGRTHTDTQYF | TGCGCCAGCAGCTTGGGGACTAGCGGGAGGACCCACACAGATACGCAGTATTTT
TRBJ1-1 | TRBD1 | once | TRBV6-5 | CASRRGLDTEAFF | TGTGCCAGCAGGAGGGGGCTGGACACTGAAGCTTTCTTT
TRBJ2-3 | TRBD2 | few | TRBV5-1 | CASSPSDRSGGLTTDTQYF | TGCGCCAGCAGCCCGAGCGACAGGAGCGGGGGGTTAACTACAGATACGCAGTATTTT
TRBJ2-7 | . | . | TRBV18 | CASSPLRGSYEQYF | TGTGCCAGCTCACCACTGAGAGGGAGCTACGAGCAGTACTTC
TRBJ1-3 | . | . | TRBV7-9 | CASSPPWGILSGNTIYF | TGTGCCAGCAGCCCCCCATGGGGTATCCTCTCTGGAAACACCATATATTTT
TRBJ2-1 | . | . | TRBV5-1 | CASSDPGYNEQFF | TGCGCCAGCAGCGACCCAGGTTACAATGAGCAGTTCTTC
TRBJ1-1 | TRBD1 | . | TRBV11-3 | CASSLDGTGAGTEAFF | TGTGCCAGCAGCTTAGATGGGACAGGGGCAGGCACTGAAGCTTTCTTT
TRBJ2-6 | . | . | TRBV27 | CASSRRDGANVLTF | TGTGCCAGCAGTCGTAGGGACGGGGCCAACGTCCTGACTTTC
TRBJ1-4 | . | . | TRBV28 | CASSLNRVHEKLFF | TGTGCCAGCAGTTTGAACAGGGTTCATGAAAAACTGTTTTTT
TRBJ1-1 | . | . | TRBV10-1 | CASTPGLGLGTEAFF | TGCGCCAGCACGCCCGGTTTGGGGCTGGGGACTGAAGCTTTCTTT
TRBJ1-2 | . | . | TRBV4-3 | CASSQDLNYGYTF | TGCGCCAGCAGCCAAGATCTTAACTATGGCTACACCTTC
TRBJ2-2 | TRBD2 | . | TRBV7-2 | CASSLSSGSTGELFF | TGTGCCAGCAGCTTATCTAGCGGGAGCACCGGGGAGCTGTTTTTT
TRBJ2-6 | . | few | TRBV10-2 | CASSAASGANVLTF | TGCGCCAGCAGTGCAGCTTCGGGGGCCAACGTCCTGACTTTC
TRBJ2-1 | . | . | TRBV6-1 | CASSWDSLANEQFF | TGTGCCAGCAGTTGGGACTCCTTGGCCAATGAGCAGTTCTTC
TRBJ2-4 | TRBD2 | once | TRBV4-3 | CASSHYRGGGWGKNIQYF | TGCGCCAGCAGCCACTACAGAGGCGGGGGGTGGGGCAAAAACATTCAGTACTTC
TRBJ1-3 | TRBD1 | . | TRBV18 | CASSPGQGAGNTIYF | TGTGCCAGCTCACCGGGACAGGGGGCTGGAAACACCATATATTTT
TRBJ2-5 | . | . | TRBV11-3 | CASSLVVETQYF | TGTGCCAGCAGCTTAGTGGTCGAGACCCAGTACTTC
TRBJ2-7 | . | . | TRBV10-1 | CASSVFILPYNEGVVWTVPYEQYF | TGCGCCAGCAGTGTCTTTATCCTACCTTACAACGAGGGCGTTGTCTGGACAGTCCCCTACGAGCAGTACTTC
TRBJ2-1 | . | once | TRBV27 | CASSFYGGRSSYNEQFF | TGTGCCAGCAGTTTTTATGGCGGGCGGAGCTCCTACAATGAGCAGTTCTTC
TRBJ2-7 | . | . | TRBV21-1 | CASSTPLPDTYEQYF | TGTGCCAGCAGCACCCCCCTCCCCGACACATACGAGCAGTACTTC
TRBJ2-7 | TRBD2 | . | TRBV11-2 | CASNPSGRAYEQYF | TGTGCCAGCAACCCTAGCGGGAGGGCCTACGAGCAGTACTTC
TRBJ2-2 | TRBD2 | . | TRBV11-3 | CASSLNSGKTGELFF | TGTGCCAGCAGCTTAAATAGCGGGAAAACCGGGGAGCTGTTTTTT
TRBJ2-2 | . | . | TRBV2 | CASSEALRLLSTGELFF | TGTGCCAGCAGTGAAGCGCTTCGGCTACTTAGCACCGGGGAGCTGTTTTTT
TRBJ1-1 | . | . | TRBV5-1 | CASTTGVGSNTEAFF | TGCGCCAGCACCACCGGGGTGGGCTCGAACACTGAAGCTTTCTTT
TRBJ2-1 | TRBD2 | . | TRBV6-1 | CASLAGQRTNEQFF | TGTGCCAGCCTAGCGGGACAGAGAACCAATGAGCAGTTCTTC
TRBJ1-2 | . | . | TRBV10-2 | CASSDSVSDWVYYGYTF | TGCGCCAGCAGTGACTCTGTCAGTGATTGGGTCTACTATGGCTACACCTTC
TRBJ1-5 | . | . | TRBV11-3 | CASSYQGEQPQHF | TGTGCCAGCAGCTACCAGGGCGAACAGCCCCAGCATTTT
TRBJ2-3 | TRBD1 | . | TRBV9 | CASSFTGGAADTQYF | TGTGCCAGCAGCTTTACAGGGGGCGCCGCAGATACGCAGTATTTT
TRBJ1-3 | . | once | TRBV5-1 | CASSVGTGNTIYF | TGCGCCAGCAGCGTGGGGACTGGAAACACCATATATTTT
TRBJ1-1 | . | . | TRBV30 | CAWSVGLNTEAFF | TGTGCCTGGAGTGTGGGGTTGAACACTGAAGCTTTCTTT
TRBJ2-3 | . | . | TRBV9 | CASGDTQYF | TGTGCCAGCGGAGATACGCAGTATTTT
TRBJ2-1 | . | once | TRBV19 | CASSIRLDSYNEQFF | TGTGCCAGTAGTATCAGACTAGACTCCTACAATGAGCAGTTCTTC
TRBJ2-1 | TRBD2 | . | TRBV29-1 | CSVGSSGTRAAEQFF | TGCAGCGTTGGTTCCTCCGGGACTAGGGCTGCCGAGCAGTTCTTC
TRBJ2-5 | . | . | TRBV5-6 | CASSFIGAGSWETQYF | TGTGCCAGCAGCTTTATCGGGGCCGGGTCTTGGGAGACCCAGTACTTC
TRBJ2-1 | . | . | TRBV6-1 | CASSGITGPSSYNEQFF | TGTGCCAGCAGTGGCATAACCGGGCCAAGCTCCTACAATGAGCAGTTCTTC
TRBJ1-1 | . | . | TRBV28 | CASSFGLWNTEAFF | TGTGCCAGCAGTTTCGGGCTATGGAACACTGAAGCTTTCTTT
TRBJ1-6 | . | . | TRBV7-6 | CASSLEGYGNSPLHF | TGTGCCAGCAGCTTGGAAGGCTATGGAAATTCACCCCTCCACTTT
TRBJ1-1 | TRBD1 | . | TRBV7-2 | CASGPGTGMNTEAFF | TGTGCCAGCGGCCCCGGGACAGGGATGAACACTGAAGCTTTCTTT
TRBJ2-6 | . | . | TRBV11-3 | CASSVGTANVLTF | TGTGCCAGCAGCGTTGGGACAGCCAACGTCCTGACTTTC
TRBJ2-7 | . | . | TRBV6-6 | CASSKRRTVIEQYF | TGTGCCAGCAGCAAAAGGCGGACGGTTATCGAGCAGTACTTC
TRBJ1-6 | . | . | TRBV28 | CASSLSMPFSPLHF | TGTGCCAGCAGTTTATCCATGCCCTTTTCACCCCTCCACTTT
TRBJ2-7 | TRBD2 | . | TRBV7-8 | CASSLPSGIDYEQYF | TGTGCCAGCAGCTTACCTAGCGGGATTGACTACGAGCAGTACTTC
TRBJ2-1 | TRBD1 | . | TRBV10-3 | CAISMTGGDSYNEQFF | TGTGCCATCAGCATGACAGGGGGTGACTCCTACAATGAGCAGTTCTTC
TRBJ2-1 | . | . | TRBV7-9 | CASSLPRGVYNEQFF | TGTGCCAGCAGCTTACCGAGGGGGGTTTACAATGAGCAGTTCTTC